These 7 T cell receptor beta chains came from one sample sequenced in a study of blood T cell repertoires in COVID-19. Libraries were prepared by immunoSEQ multiplex PCR; TCRdb keeps only in-frame clonotypes and omits some of them. The sample shows some 300,000 clones, around 92% of them seen only once. The sample comprised PBMCs or T cells enriched from blood (not recorded which). The origin of the receptors is a woman aged 30 to 39 who had recovered from COVID-19.

The CDR3 spells CASSPFISGNTIYF. The CDR3 region has the DNA TGTGCCAGCAGCCCCTTTATATCTGGAAACACCATATATTTT. The gene calls are TRBV11-2 and TRBJ1-3; no clear D. CDR3 length equals 14 residues. With 5 bases removed from V and 1 base from J, the gap between germline ends came to 9 bases. CDR1 and CDR2 from the germline V gene are SGHAT and FQNNGV.

V is TRBV6-6 and J is TRBJ1-1; possible D gene TRBD1, 6 bases. The CDR3 sequence is 16 residues long. The V and J ends lost 2 bases and 4 bases respectively, with 17 bases between them. Germline loops: CDR1 MNHNY, CDR2 SVGAGI (reference sequence). CDR3 in amino acids: CASSYVQGLQGTEAFF. CDR3 nucleotides: TGTGCCAGCAGTTACGTACAGGGATTGCAGGGCACTGAAGCTTTCTTT.

The chain carries TRBV7-9 and TRBJ2-5; 7 positions match TRBD2. V shed 2 bases, J shed 3 bases, and the junction held 0 bases outside the gene matches. CDR1 and CDR2 from the germline V gene are SEHNR and FQNEAQ (reference sequence). This CDR3 has 13 amino acids. In nucleotides, the CDR3 is TGTGCCAGCAGCTTACTAGCGGAAGAGACCCAGTACTTC. Protein product: CASSLLAEETQYF.

In regard to this clone: One end of the junction varies from germline; a read error may be responsible. V usage is TRBV10-3 and J usage is TRBJ1-2; D unclear. There are 13 residues in the CDR3. The germline V gene has CDR1 ENHRY and CDR2 SYGVKD. Written as DNA, the CDR3 is TGTGCCATCAGTGAAATGTTGGAGTCAGCGGGATGCTTC. Residues: CAISEMLESAGCF.

V gene TRBV24-1 combines with J gene TRBJ2-3; 7 bases match TRBD1. V lost 3 bases to trimming and J lost 8 bases; unmatched junction nucleotides: 7. The length of the CDR3 is 14 residues. CDR1 KGHDR and CDR2 SFDVKD come from the germline V gene. The CDR3 loop reads CATSDNRGWGTQYF. CDR3 bases: TGTGCCACCAGTGATAACAGGGGTTGGGGTACGCAGTATTTT.

The chain links TRBV5-1 to TRBJ2-7, with a weak D call TRBD2 (6 bases). The CDR3 consists of 13 residues. Germline CDR1 SGHRS, CDR2 YFSETQ. Trimming removed 4 bases at V and 7 bases at J, with 15 bases between. CDR3 DNA: TGCGCCAGCAGCCCGAGAAGGGCGGGGGAGCAGTACTTC. This gives the protein CASSPRRAGEQYF. Filled out from reference TRBV5-1 and TRBJ2-7, the complete variable domain reads KAGVTQTPRYLIKTRGQQVTLSCSPISGHRSVSWYQQTPGQGLQFLFEYFSETQRNKGNFPGRFSGRQFSNSRSEMNVSTLELGDSALYLCASSPRRAGEQYFGPGTRLTVT.

V gene TRBV27 combines with J gene TRBJ2-7, with 7 bases lining up with TRBD1. The CDR3 runs to 13 residues. Germline V lookup: CDR1 MNHEY, CDR2 SMNVEV (reference sequence). V trimming: 8 bases; J trimming: 1 base; junction bases outside the gene matches: 5. In nucleotides, the CDR3 is TGTGCCAGCCATGGGACAGCATCCTACGAGCAGTACTTC. Translated: CASHGTASYEQYF.